This T cell receptor beta chain was identified during a study of cytomegalovirus exposure and HLA in healthy donors (dated by TCRdb to between 2016 and 2019). Context from the whole study: An earlier analysis of approximately 640 of the donors reported 250 to 350 Gb of sequence data and 117 million unique TCR beta sequences from about 180 million T cells. An early release that covered about 600 HLA-typed donors contained around 330 gigabases of sequencing data and 75 million to 100 million unique TCR sequences. All discovery cohort repertoires had been generated on a single sequencing platform. A separate validation cohort of 100 to 150 different subjects was used in addition to the roughly 700-subject first cohort. An earlier analysis of a few hundred of the donors applied high-throughput TCR beta sequencing to assess whether each TCR beta V gene segment acted as functional or pseudogenic. Using immunosequencing, the study profiled T cell repertoires from approximately 700 subjects and related those repertoires to cytomegalovirus serostatus. To predict cytomegalovirus infection status, the study combined high-throughput TCR immunosequencing, statistical association of individual TCRs with disease status, and machine learning. Among the roughly 380 genotyped donors, around 81% belonged to the genetic ancestry cluster associated with self-reported Caucasian donors. Four or five DR-DQ haplotypes were handled as single units for association and clustering because linkage in the cohort was strong. HLA typing covered class I and class II loci at four-digit resolution. Donor age, sex, ethnicity and CMV serostatus were compiled together with the repertoire data. Typing coverage varied by locus: roughly 629-640 donors for A, B, C, DRB1 and DQB1; 522 for DQA1; about 570 for DPA1; under 490 for DPB1. Genome-wide SNP genotypes for about 65% of the roughly 670 donors were used in a later genetic analysis, which treated that subset as a discovery cohort. The study aimed to test whether signatures of past pathogen exposure could be identified by cataloging public T cell receptors. A later analysis re-analyzed previously published TCR beta repertoires from hundreds of donors and added high-resolution HLA genotyping to study TCR occurrence patterns. On average, over 200,000 unique TCR beta nucleotide sequences were sequenced per donor among a few hundred genotyped donors of the cohort, with roughly 19% of those sequences being non-productive. In the later analysis, no new phenotypic data were used to find candidate immune exposures; instead, reliance was placed on TCR beta sequences and their occurrence across donors.

To note about this clone: Its binding antigen is unknown. Base qualities are missing; no much larger clone stands one base away.

The cohort comprised some 730 healthy bone marrow donors. At the time of sampling, every cohort member was nominally healthy, though immune exposures that went unrecorded were likely present. The donor was CMV seronegative and was included in the group of a few hundred seronegative cohort members. A peripheral blood sample was provided by each donor, and peripheral blood mononuclear cells were used for TCR beta sequencing. The Qiagen DNeasy Blood Extraction Kit was used to extract genomic DNA from the blood cell samples. The CDR3 starts with the cysteine, ends with the phenylalanine, and has 13 residues. Solely the CDR3 DNA is kept, with 39 bases framed from the first base. V drops 5 bases and J drops 7 bases, leaving 12 bases in between. CDR1 and CDR2 are read off the germline V gene (reference sequence) as GTSNPN and SVGIG. What the work shows at the level of the full study, not this receptor alone: A further reported finding was that TCR beta sequences accurately predicted the HLA-A and HLA-B alleles for most subjects in the first cohort. An earlier analysis of approximately 590 of the donors showed that most TCR beta V segments appeared in productive rearrangements either about 90% or about 30% of the time, which broadly matched IMGT annotations. CMV serostatus was the only immune exposure information available for the cohort. At a false discovery rate of 0.05, a later analysis linked around 17,000 TCR beta sequences to specific HLA alleles. Linkage disequilibrium might explain the correlated functional status among segregating V segments, but an unknown experimental factor could not be excluded. Three of the identified cytomegalovirus-associated TCR beta chains were confirmed in vitro to be specific for cytomegalovirus antigens. In the study, roughly 160 TCR beta chains were listed as associated with cytomegalovirus. According to a later analysis, TCR association rates differed among HLA loci, with DRB1 alleles showing the most associated TCRs and HLA-C alleles showing the fewest. Sequencing depth was assumed to be roughly uniform across donors in the presence/absence analyses, though that assumption may not hold. According to a later analysis, most CMV-associated TCR beta chains appeared to be HLA-restricted, and the HLA associations seemed to be driven largely by CMV exposure. In a later genetic analysis, a missense DCLRE1C variant was associated with V-gene and J-gene trimming of TCR beta chains, and the association was replicated in an independent cohort. While some public TCRs were present in many individuals, most TCR sequences turned up only very rarely across donors. A later analysis reported that several top co-occurrence clusters appeared linked to parvovirus B19, influenza, CMV and Epstein-Barr virus. A cluster of highly shared sequence variants was judged likely to be a technical artifact of the sequencing pipeline. Because some donors lacked HLA typing at each locus, the association tests relied only on the typed subset. In a later genetic analysis, fewer N-insertions in productive TCRs were reported among donors in an Asian-associated ancestry cluster than the roughly 700-donor mean. Only TCR beta chains were sequenced in this cohort, and the absence of alpha or paired-chain data limited detectable features. The classifier was reported to diagnose cytomegalovirus status with high specificity and sensitivity in both the original and validation cohorts. According to the authors, the approach could potentially be generalized to other disease states and immunological phenotypes. Compared with equally common non-associated chains, HLA-associated TCR beta chains in a later analysis were more clonally expanded and had lower generation probabilities. Because the 87-base-pair reads could not distinguish some IMGT-functional V segments, including TRBV6-2 and TRBV6-3, those segments were excluded. When HLA alleles, especially DR and DQ, strongly co-occurred, attributing TCR associations to individual alleles was difficult. The earlier analysis of about 600 of the donors excluded about 16 rarely observed V segments, including chromosome 9 orphons, because counts were too low.

The library relied on the immunoSEQ multiplex PCR assay. For the multiplex PCR, a mixture combining 60 forward primers for TCR Vbeta segments and 13 reverse primers for TCR Jbeta segments was used. The CDR3 region of rearranged TCR beta genes was amplified from genomic DNA with a multiplex PCR assay. The amplified TCR beta libraries were sequenced on the Illumina HiSeq System as 87-base-pair reads. For the original study's pipeline: In a later analysis, roughly 80 million unique TCR beta chains were counted across the 500 to 850 repertoires, and approximately 11 million of these chains were shared by at least two donors. Raw reads were error-corrected and collapsed into unique sequences with a nearest-neighbor algorithm that merged closely related sequences to remove PCR and sequencing errors. To assign V, D and J gene segments, CDR3 sequences were aligned to IMGT reference sequences. For a sequence to be retained, at least a six-nucleotide match to both a V gene segment and a J gene segment was required. Rearrangements were called productive when the CDR3 lacked stop codons and stayed in frame with V and J; all others were non-productive. Following IMGT convention, CDR3 was defined as the stretch from the second conserved V-encoded cysteine up to the conserved J-encoded phenylalanine. Sequences without an unambiguous match to a single V gene segment were excluded from the earlier analysis of almost 600 of the donors. An earlier analysis of a few hundred of the donors classified V segments as functional when productive rearrangements were above 56.7% and as segregating when the standard deviation between donors was above 5%. A statistical classification framework was built to diagnose cytomegalovirus status from the catalog of TCR beta chain sequences. In a later analysis, TCR nucleotide sequences were compared against IMGT/GENE-DB human TR gene sequences so that V and J genes could be assigned. The TCRdist pipeline was used in a later analysis to assign CDR3 sequences and most-parsimonious VDJ recombination scenarios. A later analysis defined each TCR beta chain by its CDR3 amino acid sequence plus V-gene family, and excluded reads lacking a unique V-gene family. To address suspected cross-contamination and a sequencing artifact, a later analysis removed several hundred highly shared, low-generation-probability nucleotide sequences. In a later analysis, a clonal expansion index was calculated for each public chain from normalized within-repertoire ranks of inferred template counts. In a later analysis, generation probabilities were computed using a VDJ recombination model fitted to out-of-frame rearrangements, and the results were checked against IGoR. In a later analysis, TCR-TCR, TCR-HLA and TCR-CMV co-occurrence was scored with hypergeometric tests, and a repertoire-size bias correction was applied to TCR pairs. A later analysis estimated false discovery rates by permuting HLA or CMV assignments 20 times. In a later analysis, co-occurring TCRs were grouped using DBSCAN, with TCRdist sequence similarity added in when clustering inside HLA-allele-positive subsets. For co-occurrence clustering, repertoires with fewer than 30,000 or more than 120,000 public chains were excluded, along with a handful of repertoires with anomalous nucleotide sharing. TCRdb mirrors the immuneACCESS table, restricted to in-frame sequences. Some clones are absent from its copies; in checked studies, under half trace to an unresolved V gene, and the reason for the others is unknown. The V and J calls and clone size were taken over from that table, and D and trimming were inferred from the DNA. The sample table lists 200,000 to 250,000 clones, around 79% of them with a count of one. Together, the top ten hold roughly 0.22% of the sample.

Sequencing input: PBMCs. This TCR was recovered from a girl aged 2 to 9 in good health and CMV-seronegative. The rearranged segments are TRBV30 and TRBJ1-6; matching of 6 bases hints at TRBD1 as the D gene. The CDR3 is CAWWDIGNSPLHF. In nucleotides, the sequence is TGTGCCTGGTGGGACATCGGCAATTCACCCCTCCACTTT.